These 16 T cell receptor beta chains originate from one sample sequenced in a study of blood T cell repertoires in COVID-19. Only in-frame clones appear in the TCRdb table, and some are missing; sequencing was by immunoSEQ multiplex PCR. The table has about 330,000 clones, approximately 85% seen once. The sample consisted of peripheral blood. The receptor set was obtained from a human donor in a cohort sampled during active COVID-19.

The chain recombines TRBV25-1 with TRBJ2-3, with a weak D call TRBD1 (5 bases). CDR1 is MGHDK, CDR2 SYGVNS, per germline. V was trimmed by 4 bases and J by 0 bases, leaving 11 bases between them. This CDR3 is built from 15 residues. This chain's CDR3 is CASSVTGPSTDTQYF. CDR3 nucleotides: TGTGCCAGCAGTGTAACAGGCCCTAGCACAGATACGCAGTATTTT.

J is TRBJ1-1 and V is TRBV4-2; D perhaps matches TRBD1 (5 bases). There are 15 residues in the CDR3. The germline V gene encodes CDR1 LGHNA and CDR2 YNFKEQ. Deletions cut 0 bases from V and 2 bases from J, with 10 bases between. CDR3 loop: CASSQELTDNTEAFF. The CDR3 DNA reads TGTGCCAGCAGCCAAGAATTGACAGATAACACTGAAGCTTTCTTT.

V is TRBV10-3 and J is TRBJ2-3, with D perhaps TRBD2 (5 bases). Trimming cost V 0 bases and J 2 bases, with 12 bases left between them. The CDR3 is 16 residues long. Germline V lookup: CDR1 ENHRY, CDR2 SYGVKD. The CDR3 DNA reads as TGTGCCATCAGTGAGTCGAGGCTAGCCAACACAGATACGCAGTATTTT. Encoded protein: CAISESRLANTDTQYF.

This chain joins TRBV5-1 and TRBJ2-7; a weak D match, TRBD2 (5 bases). This CDR3 region has 13 residues. V was trimmed by 0 bases and J by 2 bases, leaving 6 bases between them. Germline loops: CDR1 SGHRS, CDR2 YFSETQ. The chain's CDR3 is CASSLGGTYEQYF. CDR3 DNA sequence: TGCGCCAGCAGCTTGGGAGGGACCTACGAGCAGTACTTC.

The chain combines TRBV9 with TRBJ2-7; 8 bases agree with TRBD1. The ends lost 0 bases at V and 7 bases at J; junction bases unmatched: 9. The CDR3 is 15 residues long. The germline CDR1 and CDR2 sequences are SGDLS and YYNGEE. The CDR3 sequence: CASSVDPRGLGEQYF. The CDR3 nucleotides are TGTGCCAGCAGCGTAGATCCCAGGGGGCTAGGGGAGCAGTACTTC.

This clone was recorded a few times. The chain recombines TRBV27 with TRBJ1-1; D is undetermined. Per the germline V gene, CDR1 is MNHEY and CDR2 is SMNVEV (reference sequence). The CDR3 length is 16 residues. Trimming stripped 2 bases from V and 1 base from J, with 14 bases between. The CDR3 is CASSLSFGRGNTEAFF. The CDR3 region has the DNA TGTGCCAGCAGTTTAAGTTTCGGCCGAGGGAACACTGAAGCTTTCTTT.

The V and J genes are TRBV5-1 and TRBJ1-4; no reliable D call. V was trimmed by 4 bases and J by 0 bases, leaving 10 bases between them. The CDR3 spans 15 residues. Germline V gives CDR1 SGHRS, CDR2 YFSETQ. CDR3 nucleotide sequence: TGCGCCAGCAGCCTAAGTCCTTCAACTAATGAAAAACTGTTTTTT. It encodes CASSLSPSTNEKLFF.

The chain joins TRBV12-3 or TRBV12-4 to TRBJ2-1, with D possibly being TRBD2 (5 bases). The CDR3 runs 11 residues. Trimming removed 8 bases from V and 4 bases from J, with 6 bases in between. CDR3 sequence: CASPGYNEQFF. In DNA form, the CDR3 reads TGTGCCAGCCCGGGATACAATGAGCAGTTCTTC.

The V call is TRBV2, the J call TRBJ1-1; maybe TRBD1 (5 bases). Germline CDR1 reads SNHLY; CDR2 reads FYNNEI. The CDR3 totals 15 residues. The V gene lost 8 bases and the J gene lost 0 bases, with 16 bases spanning the gap. The CDR3 protein is CASRDSGIMNTEAFF. The CDR3 DNA reads TGTGCCAGCCGGGACTCCGGGATCATGAACACTGAAGCTTTCTTT.

The chain joins TRBV10-3 to TRBJ1-2; 7 positions agree with TRBD1. Germline values: CDR1 ENHRY, CDR2 SYGVKD. V lost 8 bases, J lost 6 bases, and 6 bases stayed unmatched. This CDR3 region has 12 residues. The CDR3 protein is CAIGTGQHGYTF. CDR3 nucleotides: TGTGCCATCGGGACGGGACAGCATGGCTACACCTTC.

This chain uses TRBV30 with TRBJ1-2; weak D call: TRBD1 (6 bases). Deletions cut 5 bases from V and 8 bases from J, with 21 bases between. Germline V gene sequence: CDR1 GTSNPN, CDR2 SVGIG (reference sequence). This CDR3 has 14 residues. Written as DNA, the CDR3 is TGTGCCTGGCGAAGGGCAGGGGTCGATCACGGCTACACCTTC. This codes for CAWRRAGVDHGYTF.

J is TRBJ1-3 and V is TRBV5-1; no firm D call. CDR3 length equals 14 residues. With 0 bases removed from V and 7 bases from J, the gap between germline ends came to 11 bases. The germline CDR1 and CDR2 sequences are SGHRS and YFSETQ. CDR3 nucleotides: TGCGCCAGCAGCTTGGACGGGTCGTTGAACACCATATATTTT. Its translation is CASSLDGSLNTIYF.

The chain is built from TRBV5-5 and TRBJ1-1; D gene ambiguous. The germline V and J ends were trimmed by 2 bases and 2 bases, with 10 bases remaining between them. The germline CDR1 and CDR2 sequences are SGHKS and YYEKEE (reference sequence). The CDR3 consists of 14 residues. CDR3: CASSLRGLNTEAFF. Written as DNA, the CDR3 is TGTGCCAGCAGCTTAAGAGGGCTTAACACTGAAGCTTTCTTT.

This clone is a singleton in its sample. The chain recombines TRBV5-6 with TRBJ1-6, with 8 bases fitting TRBD1. Germline V gene data show CDR1 as SGHDT and CDR2 as YYEEEE. The CDR3 sequence is 14 residues long. V lost 4 bases to trimming and J lost 8 bases; unmatched junction nucleotides: 5. DNA for the CDR3: TGTGCCAGCAGCCCCGACAGGGGATATTCACCCCTCCACTTT. The encoded protein is CASSPDRGYSPLHF.

The sample holds one count of this clone. This sequence joins TRBV11-2 and TRBJ1-1, with TRBD1 matching over 7 bases. The germline V gene encodes CDR1 SGHAT and CDR2 FQNNGV. V gave up 4 bases and J gave up 0 bases; unmatched junction bases: 5. This CDR3 comprises 15 residues. The CDR3 sequence: CASSSYDRVNTEAFF. The CDR3 DNA reads TGTGCCAGCAGCTCGTATGACAGGGTGAACACTGAAGCTTTCTTT.

The chain links TRBV7-3 to TRBJ2-1; 11 nucleotides line up with TRBD2. From germline, CDR1 is SGHTA and CDR2 FQGTGA. CDR3 length: 15 residues. J was trimmed by 7 bases and V by 2 bases; bases with no gene match: 4. CDR3 residues: CASSLGLAGQNEQFF. CDR3 nucleotides: TGTGCCAGCAGCTTAGGACTAGCGGGTCAAAATGAGCAGTTCTTC.